This TCR beta chain came from a study of T cells after posttransplantation cyclophosphamide. Overall study results and limits: Recipient CMV seropositivity and CMV reactivation strongly tracked TRB clonality.

About this clone: Its antigen is as yet unknown.

Assay used: immunoSEQ multiplex PCR; TCRdb lists only in-frame clones, some missing. The table lists fewer than 25,000 clones, roughly 86% of them singletons. V was clipped by 6 bases and J by 2 bases, with 15 bases between them. This CDR3 region has 14 residues. Looked up from germline, CDR1 is SGHRS and CDR2 is YFSETQ. The chain couples TRBV5-1 to TRBJ2-7; possibly TRBD2 for D (6 bases). The TCR sequence derives from a woman aged 55-75 years with a blood cancer, CMV-positive, and with a related stem cell donor. What was sequenced was PBMCs. The CDR3 reads CASTQSGYAYEQYF. Written as DNA, the CDR3 is TGCGCCAGCACCCAAAGCGGGTACGCCTACGAGCAGTACTTC.